The 29 T cell receptor beta chains listed next were all sequenced from one sample in a study of graft-versus-host responses after intestinal transplantation. Method: immunoSEQ multiplex PCR; TCRdb's copy keeps in-frame clones and lacks some. The sample consists of fewer than 85,000 clones, around 90% of them appearing once. The antigens of these receptors remain unknown. The input for sequencing was unstimulated CD8+ T cells sorted from spleen or lymph node cells, taken before intestinal transplant. These receptors came from a human donor who received an intestinal transplant.

J is TRBJ2-7 and V is TRBV5-5; a possible D gene is TRBD1 (6 bases). The ends were cut back, 0 bases at V and 4 bases at J, with 14 bases in the middle. In germline, CDR1 is SGHKS, CDR2 YYEKEE (reference sequence). The CDR3 length is 15 residues. CDR3 residues: CASSLVVQGPYEQYF. CDR3 coding DNA: TGTGCCAGCAGCTTGGTGGTTCAGGGGCCTTACGAGCAGTACTTC.

The chain uses TRBV7-8 and TRBJ1-2; D ambiguous. Trimming cost V 3 bases and J 4 bases, with 30 bases left between them. Germline CDR1 is SGHVS and CDR2 is FQNEAQ. The CDR3 totals 20 residues. CDR3 sequence reads: CASSFSEWARGRTRGYGYTF. DNA of the CDR3: TGTGCCAGCAGCTTTTCCGAGTGGGCGCGAGGGAGGACCCGGGGCTATGGCTACACCTTC.

CDR3 DNA sequence: TGTGCCAGCAGCTTAGGATCGGCTAGCGGGAGTGTGGAGACCCAGTACTTC. Its translation: CASSLGSASGSVETQYF. V usage is TRBV7-8 and J usage is TRBJ2-5; 10 positions agree with TRBD2. With 1 base clipped from V and 5 bases from J, the junction kept 10 bases outside the gene matches. The length of the CDR3 is 17 residues. Looked up from germline, CDR1 is SGHVS and CDR2 is FQNEAQ.

The rearrangement joins TRBV18 to TRBJ1-1; weak D call: TRBD1 (6 bases). CDR1 is KGHSH and CDR2 is LQKENI in the germline V gene. This CDR3 comprises 17 residues. V gave up 3 bases and J gave up 1 base, with 18 bases separating them. The CDR3 sequence: CASSPHRAREANTEAFF. In DNA form, the CDR3 reads TGTGCCAGCTCACCCCACAGGGCCCGCGAGGCGAACACTGAAGCTTTCTTT.

Comments on this clone: A single base separates this from a much larger clone, so it may be a read error. Within the sample, other DNA sequences also encode this same CDR3. The chain joins TRBV6-1 to TRBJ2-5; 12 nucleotides agree with TRBD2. The CDR3 extends over 15 amino acids. Germline CDR1 reads MNHNS; CDR2 reads SASEGT. Trimming took 2 bases from V and 2 from J; bases not matched to a gene: 0. The CDR3 sequence is CASSELAGGQETQYF. CDR3 sequence (DNA): TGTGCCAGCAGTGAACTAGCGGGAGGGCAAGAGACCCAGTACTTC.

With respect to this clone: Other DNA sequences in this sample translate to the same CDR3. The chain uses TRBV19 and TRBJ2-7, with D tentatively TRBD1 (6 bases). This CDR3 contains 14 residues. The germline V gene has CDR1 LNHDA and CDR2 SQIVND (reference sequence). Trimming left V 1 base short and J 1 base short, with 8 bases between. DNA of the CDR3: TGTGCCAGTAGTATAGCCGGGACATCCTACGAGCAGTACTTC. Translated: CASSIAGTSYEQYF.

The chain links TRBV29-1 to TRBJ2-5; TRBD2 agrees at 9 bases. The CDR3 is 13 amino acids. V was pared by 5 bases and J by 1 base, with 2 bases of the junction left unmatched. The germline gives CDR1 SQVTM, CDR2 ANQGSEA. The CDR3 coding sequence is TGCAGCGTTCCAGCGGGGGGCCAAGAGACCCAGTACTTC. Translating gives CSVPAGGQETQYF.

This chain connects TRBV27 to TRBJ2-1; D remains unclear. Trimming took off 4 bases at V and 2 bases at J, with 6 bases between the two ends. The CDR3 covers 13 residues. From germline, CDR1 is MNHEY and CDR2 SMNVEV (reference sequence). CDR3 residues: CASSSNTYNEQFF. As DNA, the CDR3 is TGTGCCAGCAGTTCGAACACCTACAATGAGCAGTTCTTC.

This clone was detected only a few times. The rearrangement joins TRBV4-2 to TRBJ2-1; 7 nucleotides match TRBD2. Germline loops: CDR1 LGHNA, CDR2 YNFKEQ. V was clipped by 1 base and J by 7 bases; unmatched bases: 10. The CDR3 totals 16 residues. CDR3 in DNA: TGTGCCAGCAGCCAAGTCTGGGAGGGAGGGGCGAATGAGCAGTTCTTC. Translated, it gives CASSQVWEGGANEQFF.

The chain carries TRBV9 and TRBJ1-5; TRBD1 is a possible D gene (5 bases). Trimming removed 3 bases from V and 3 bases from J, with 19 bases in between. The CDR3 spans 17 residues. Per germline, CDR1 SGDLS and CDR2 YYNGEE. CDR3 in amino acids: CASSAGGESGANQPQHF. CDR3 nucleotide sequence: TGTGCCAGCAGCGCTGGGGGGGAATCCGGGGCCAATCAGCCCCAGCATTTT.

The V call is TRBV5-6, the J call TRBJ2-7; D might be TRBD1 (5 bases). CDR3 length equals 14 residues. Germline CDR1 is SGHDT and CDR2 is YYEEEE. The V gene lost 0 bases and the J gene lost 4 bases, with 11 bases spanning the gap. The CDR3 loop is CASSLAQAVYEQYF. DNA of the CDR3: TGTGCCAGCAGCTTGGCACAGGCCGTTTACGAGCAGTACTTC.

The genes are TRBV15 and TRBJ1-5; D may be TRBD1 (6 bases). This CDR3 comprises 17 residues. Germline assignment: CDR1 LNHNV and CDR2 YYDKDF (reference sequence). V was clipped by 0 bases and J by 6 bases, with 18 bases between them. This chain's CDR3 is CATSRDLGTGLLQPQHF. The DNA for the CDR3 is TGTGCCACCAGCAGAGATCTTGGCACAGGGTTACTTCAGCCCCAGCATTTT. Together with reference TRBV15 and TRBJ1-5, the CDR3 gives the full variable domain: DAMVIQNPRYQVTQFGKPVTLSCSQTLNHNVMYWYQQKSSQAPKLLFHYYDKDFNNEADTPDNFQSRRPNTSFCFLDIRSPGLGDTAMYLCATSRDLGTGLLQPQHFGDGTRLSIL.

The chain links TRBV27 to TRBJ2-7, with 7 positions matching TRBD2. Germline lookup yields CDR1 MNHEY and CDR2 SMNVEV (reference sequence). V shed 2 bases, J shed 2 bases, and the junction held 9 bases outside the gene matches. The CDR3 has 16 residues. The CDR3 bases are TGTGCCAGCAGTTTAATCGGCGCGGGGGTGACCTACGAGCAGTACTTC. Amino acid sequence: CASSLIGAGVTYEQYF.

The V and J genes are TRBV7-8 and TRBJ2-7; 7 nucleotides line up with TRBD1. J lost 2 bases, V lost 5 bases, and 9 bases had no gene match. Per germline, CDR1 SGHVS and CDR2 FQNEAQ. This CDR3 is built from 15 residues. The CDR3 spells CASSPTPQGAYEQYF. The DNA of the CDR3 is TGTGCCAGCAGCCCGACCCCTCAGGGGGCCTACGAGCAGTACTTC.

The J gene is TRBJ2-1, the V gene TRBV27; 7 bases are a match to TRBD2. Looked up from germline, CDR1 is MNHEY and CDR2 is SMNVEV (reference sequence). The CDR3 contains 14 residues. V gave up 3 bases and J gave up 8 bases; unmatched junction bases: 7. CDR3 nucleotide sequence: TGTGCCAGCAGTTTTGGGGGGAGGGTGGATGAGCAGTTCTTC. This gives the protein CASSFGGRVDEQFF.

This chain joins TRBV7-9 and TRBJ1-2; D might be TRBD1 (5 bases). The germline V gene encodes CDR1 SEHNR and CDR2 FQNEAQ (reference sequence). The CDR3 consists of 10 residues. Trimming stripped 8 bases from V and 8 bases from J, with 9 bases between. The CDR3 loop reads CASGDWGYTF. CDR3 nucleotides: TGTGCCAGCGGGGACTGGGGCTACACCTTC.

The chain couples TRBV7-9 to TRBJ2-3; possibly TRBD2 for D (5 bases). The length of the CDR3 is 15 residues. V gave up 4 bases and J gave up 7 bases, with 18 bases separating them. Germline V gene lookup returns CDR1 SEHNR and CDR2 FQNEAQ (reference sequence). CDR3 residues: CASSSLVGNAYTQYF. The DNA of the CDR3 is TGTGCCAGCAGCTCACTAGTGGGGAATGCCTATACGCAGTATTTT.

The chain carries TRBV11-2 and TRBJ2-5, with D unresolved. The CDR3 has 13 residues. The germline V gene has CDR1 SGHAT and CDR2 FQNNGV. Trimming stripped 5 bases from V and 5 bases from J, with 12 bases between. CDR3 sequence (DNA): TGTGCCAGCAGCCTCGAGGTTCAGGAGACCCAGTACTTC. It is translated as CASSLEVQETQYF.

The chain is built from TRBV6-5 and TRBJ1-6; D perhaps matches TRBD1 (5 bases). The CDR3 loop spans 15 amino acids. Germline lookup yields CDR1 MNHEY and CDR2 SVGAGI. Trimming pared 2 bases from V and 6 bases from J, leaving 11 bases between. CDR3 bases: TGTGCCAGCAGTTACGAAGGGGTGGGTAATTCACCCCTCCACTTT. It yields the protein CASSYEGVGNSPLHF.

Of note for this clone: Distinct nucleotide sequences in the sample also encode this CDR3. The chain uses TRBV7-9 and TRBJ1-4; no clear D. The V and J ends lost 1 base and 8 bases respectively, with 11 bases between them. The CDR3 has 14 residues. CDR1 and CDR2 from the germline V gene are SEHNR and FQNEAQ (reference sequence). CDR3 nucleotide sequence: TGTGCCAGCAGCTTAGGAGGGAATCGGGAAAAACTGTTTTTT. Protein: CASSLGGNREKLFF.

The chain employs TRBV11-2 and TRBJ2-7; 8 bases line up with TRBD1. Per the germline V gene, CDR1 is SGHAT and CDR2 is FQNNGV. The CDR3 has 16 residues. J was trimmed by 6 bases and V by 4 bases; bases with no gene match: 14. This CDR3 is CASSSATGQAWGEQYF. DNA of the CDR3: TGTGCCAGCAGCTCTGCGACGGGACAGGCTTGGGGCGAGCAGTACTTC.

The chain joins TRBV4-1 to TRBJ2-1; D not resolved. The CDR3 has 18 amino acids. With 3 bases removed from V and 4 bases from J, the gap between germline ends came to 22 bases. Germline V gene lookup returns CDR1 MGHRA and CDR2 YSYEKL. In DNA, the CDR3 is TGCGCCAGCAGCCAGTTAAACAGCTCGTCGTTGTTATACAATGAGCAGTTCTTC. Residues: CASSQLNSSSLLYNEQFF.

Remarks on this clone: This sample also contains other DNA sequences that code for the same CDR3. The chain recombines TRBV28 with TRBJ2-7; weak D call: TRBD2 (7 bases). This CDR3 spans 12 amino acids. The V end was cut by 3 bases, the J end by 7 bases, with 10 bases between. The germline V gene has CDR1 MDHEN and CDR2 SYDVKM. The CDR3 region has the DNA TGTGCCAGCAGTTTGGGGGGGCGGGAGCAGTACTTC. It is translated as CASSLGGREQYF.

This sequence joins TRBV5-1 and TRBJ2-3, with 8 nucleotides matching TRBD2. The CDR3 extends over 15 amino acids. Germline assignment: CDR1 SGHRS and CDR2 YFSETQ. The V gene end was trimmed by 3 bases and the J gene end by 4 bases; junction bases not matched to a gene: 7. The CDR3 spells CASSYERELADTQYF. The CDR3 DNA is TGCGCCAGCAGCTACGAGCGGGAGTTAGCAGATACGCAGTATTTT. Full variable domain (outside the CDR3, taken from reference TRBV5-1 and TRBJ2-3): KAGVTQTPRYLIKTRGQQVTLSCSPISGHRSVSWYQQTPGQGLQFLFEYFSETQRNKGNFPGRFSGRQFSNSRSEMNVSTLELGDSALYLCASSYERELADTQYFGPGTRLTVL.

This sequence joins TRBV2 and TRBJ1-2; 8 nucleotides agree with TRBD1. J lost 2 bases, V lost 0 bases, and 5 bases had no gene match. The CDR3 runs 16 residues. Germline-derived CDR1 and CDR2 are SNHLY and FYNNEI. The chain's CDR3 is CASSEARQGQNYGYTF. In DNA, the CDR3 is TGTGCCAGCAGTGAAGCCCGACAGGGGCAGAACTATGGCTACACCTTC.

The chain has TRBV6-5 and TRBJ2-1, with D maybe TRBD1 (6 bases). CDR3 length: 15 residues. V lost 9 bases and J lost 2, with 17 bases in between. CDR1 MNHEY and CDR2 SVGAGI come from the germline V gene. The CDR3 loop reads CASRPGATTYNEQFF. CDR3 DNA: TGTGCCAGTAGACCAGGGGCTACTACCTACAATGAGCAGTTCTTC.

In its sample, this clone was seen once. The chain employs TRBV9 and TRBJ2-7, with 7 bases lining up with TRBD2. Germline V gene lookup returns CDR1 SGDLS and CDR2 YYNGEE. Trimming cost V 0 bases and J 3 bases; bases outside gene matches: 6. The CDR3 runs 15 residues. The CDR3 spells CASSVGGGPNYEQYF. The CDR3 nucleotides read TGTGCCAGCAGCGTAGGGGGGGGACCTAACTACGAGCAGTACTTC.

The rearrangement uses TRBV5-6 and TRBJ2-7, with D perhaps matching TRBD2 (6 bases). Germline V gene sequence: CDR1 SGHDT, CDR2 YYEEEE. V was trimmed by 1 base and J by 3 bases, leaving 17 bases between them. The CDR3 length is 16 residues. The CDR3 DNA reads TGTGCCAGCAGCTTGAGGGCTAGCGTAAGACTCTACGAGCAGTACTTC. Encoded protein: CASSLRASVRLYEQYF.

The chain recombines TRBV6-5 with TRBJ2-7; D is unclear. Germline V gives CDR1 MNHEY, CDR2 SVGAGI. Deletions cut 0 bases from V and 3 bases from J, with 6 bases between. This CDR3 spans 13 amino acids. CDR3 sequence reads: CASSYSSLYEQYF. DNA for the CDR3: TGTGCCAGCAGTTACTCGTCCCTCTACGAGCAGTACTTC.